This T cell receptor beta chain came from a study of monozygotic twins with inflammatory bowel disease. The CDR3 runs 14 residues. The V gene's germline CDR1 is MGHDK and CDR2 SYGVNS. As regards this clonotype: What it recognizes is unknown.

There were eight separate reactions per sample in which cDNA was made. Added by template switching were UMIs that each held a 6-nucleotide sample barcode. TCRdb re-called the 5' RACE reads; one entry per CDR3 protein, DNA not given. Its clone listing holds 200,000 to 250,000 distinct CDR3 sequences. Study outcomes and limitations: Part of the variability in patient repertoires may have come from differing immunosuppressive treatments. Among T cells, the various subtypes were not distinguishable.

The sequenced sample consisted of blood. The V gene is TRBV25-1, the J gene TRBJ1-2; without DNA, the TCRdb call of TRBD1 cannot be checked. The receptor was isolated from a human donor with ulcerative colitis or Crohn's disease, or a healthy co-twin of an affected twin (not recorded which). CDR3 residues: CASTTTGGSYGYTF.